The rows below give T cell receptor beta chains drawn from one sample of a study of OX40 agonist ivuxolimab in advanced cancers. Sequencing was performed with immunoSEQ multiplex PCR; in TCRdb, only in-frame clones are kept and a portion is missing. This table has tens of thousands of clones, roughly 81% appearing once. Source: CD4+ or CD8+ T cells sorted from blood, taken in a trial of the OX40 agonist ivuxolimab. The source is an adult with an advanced solid tumor such as melanoma, head and neck, liver or kidney cancer. Both conserved end residues are trimmed from each CDR3. Each record gives: V gene, D gene, J gene, CDR3 protein. D genes are given only for firm matches.

TRBV19	-	TRBJ2-7	ASSIAEAYEQY
TRBV28	TRBD2	TRBJ2-3	ASSFGLAGPDPKGH
TRBV5-1	-	TRBJ1-3	ASSPGTDIFSGNTIY
TRBV5-1	-	TRBJ2-5	ASSLLGNGQETQY
TRBV7-2	-	TRBJ2-3	ASGLRTDTQY
TRBV18	-	TRBJ2-2	ASSPQGGTGELF
TRBV18	-	TRBJ1-4	ASSRGRGSEKLF
TRBV7-9	TRBD1	TRBJ2-6	ASSDPGGASSGANVLT
TRBV5-4	TRBD1	TRBJ1-1	ASSSPSTGLRNTEAF
TRBV7-2	-	TRBJ2-2	ASSLGGGGTGELF
TRBV7-2	-	TRBJ2-2	ASSFTGRPNTGELF
TRBV2	-	TRBJ2-7	ASTARGDEQY
TRBV2	-	TRBJ2-1	ASSDGRATYNEQF
TRBV13	-	TRBJ2-1	ASSTQTAGFYNEQF
TRBV30	TRBD1	TRBJ2-6	AWTALGTGGAGANVLT
TRBV6-5	-	TRBJ2-1	ASSYGTDYNEQF
TRBV7-9	TRBD2	TRBJ2-1	ASSQKWTSGRNEQF
TRBV28	-	TRBJ2-1	ASSPPRNEQF
TRBV7-2	TRBD1	TRBJ1-6	ASSLWTGRDSPLH
TRBV2	TRBD2	TRBJ2-1	ASSELADYNEQF
TRBV27	TRBD1	TRBJ2-1	ASSLWAGTGVSDEQF
TRBV7-8	TRBD2	TRBJ2-3	ASSFSRVGGPDTQY
TRBV7-9	-	TRBJ1-2	ASSGGSEYT
TRBV7-9	-	TRBJ2-2	ASSSTMGFTGELF
TRBV15	-	TRBJ2-5	ATSRVLETGLFQETQY
TRBV11-3	-	TRBJ2-5	ASSFRGLAETQY
TRBV20-1	-	TRBJ2-1	SARLPNEQF
TRBV7-3	TRBD1	TRBJ1-1	ASRQTGGTEAF
TRBV6-1	-	TRBJ2-3	ASSEGGVITDTQY
TRBV6-5	-	TRBJ1-1	ASSYSTGVGTEAF
TRBV9	TRBD1	TRBJ2-3	ASSVASGTADTQY
TRBV9	-	TRBJ1-5	ASSKSGMNQPQH
TRBV18	TRBD2	TRBJ2-3	ASSRTGTSDTDTQY
TRBV30	-	TRBJ2-3	AWSVRLDTQY
TRBV25-1	-	TRBJ1-3	ASSERDRDSGNTIY
TRBV5-8	TRBD1	TRBJ1-5	ASSAQDGTVVNQPQH
TRBV5-1	-	TRBJ2-1	ASSRGFAGEQF
TRBV30	-	TRBJ1-2	AWSVGGLAYGYT
TRBV6-6	-	TRBJ2-1	ASTGPRVSYNEQF
TRBV19	-	TRBJ2-5	ASSISRGDGETQY
TRBV5-1	TRBD2	TRBJ2-7	ASSLNLAGATPGEQY
TRBV5-1	-	TRBJ2-3	ASSLVVGQKKTDTQY
TRBV7-9	TRBD2	TRBJ2-2	ASSFTGRAGGTGELF
TRBV2	TRBD1	TRBJ2-6	ASSGRTGALSGANVLT
TRBV19	-	TRBJ2-7	ASKGVAGYEQY
TRBV9	-	TRBJ2-7	ASSLTPSLTTYEQY
TRBV7-8	-	TRBJ1-1	ASSLNAGAMNTEAF
TRBV11-2	-	TRBJ2-5	ASSYLAGETQY
TRBV28	-	TRBJ1-2	ASSLRPPWGGYT
TRBV6-1	-	TRBJ1-3	ASSEGPTASGNTIY
TRBV7-9	-	TRBJ2-7	ASSLGDESSYEQY
TRBV28	-	TRBJ1-2	ASSLRRGDGHT
TRBV6-5	-	TRBJ2-7	ASRRTGINYEQY